This T cell receptor (beta chain) was recovered during a study of blood T cell repertoires in COVID-19 (dated by TCRdb to the early 2020s). Study-wide context: The collaborator samples originated in the United States, Italy and Spain and spanned the acute and convalescent phases of COVID-19. Where available, HLA class I and class II types were taken from metadata supplied by the sample provider and were not determined by assay-based typing. The sample metadata nearly always contained a de-identified subject ID, COVID-19 status, age in years and sex. The repertoires were released in a freely available public database meant as a resource for research on the immune response to SARS-CoV-2. Samples came from the ongoing ImmuneRACE study (first 160 participants) plus 1,254 subjects from 6 global collaborators. The prospective study material was composed of cDNA or gDNA derived from T cells, B-cell-depleted T cells, or PBMCs. The dataset comprised deeply sampled blood TCRbeta repertoires from subjects exposed to, actively infected with, or recovered from COVID-19.

Collaborating institutions collected whole blood in K2EDTA tubes following their own protocols. Collaborator samples were shipped for TCRbeta analysis as frozen whole blood, isolated PBMCs, or DNA extracted from either sample type. Here is what the overall study found, with its caveats: How much clinical and demographic metadata was included differed by source and by participant, and the metadata was provided uncurated.

Points on this clone: Its antigen has not been determined. No quality values exist for individual bases; no much larger clone is one base distant.

V trim: 6 bases; J trim: 1 base; unmatched bases: 6. Taken from cysteine to phenylalanine, the CDR3 has 18 residues. CDR3 DNA only is kept here, 54 bases in frame from base 1. From a lookup of the germline V gene (reference sequence), CDR1 and CDR2 are MNHEY and SMNVEV. The immunoSEQ Assay, a bias-controlled multiplex PCR, was used to amplify TCRbeta CDR3 regions from genomic DNA. In the authors' own workflow: Within the assay, amplification of reference gene primers was used to estimate how many nucleated cells each sample contained. To quantify the absolute abundance of each unique TCRbeta CDR3 rearrangement, sequence reads were collapsed and filtered. For each sample, productive Simpson clonality was calculated as the square root of Simpson's diversity index across productive rearrangements. Held by TCRdb, this immuneACCESS table contains in-frame sequences only and omits some clones. Under half of the omission traces to an unresolved V gene where checked; the cause of the rest is unknown. The V and J calls and clone size come from that table; D and trimming were worked out from the DNA. The sample table holds just over 150,000 clones, of which over 75% were seen once. Jointly, the top ten make up about 16% of the sample.

The material sequenced was peripheral blood. The chain is encoded by TRBV27 joined to TRBJ2-1, and 16 bases in between align with TRBD2. The TCR was taken from a woman in her forties with acute or convalescent COVID-19. The CDR3 protein sequence reads: CASRTGTSGGASYNEQFF. The nucleotide sequence reads as follows: TGTGCCAGCAGAACCGGGACTAGCGGGGGGGCTTCCTACAATGAGCAGTTCTTC.